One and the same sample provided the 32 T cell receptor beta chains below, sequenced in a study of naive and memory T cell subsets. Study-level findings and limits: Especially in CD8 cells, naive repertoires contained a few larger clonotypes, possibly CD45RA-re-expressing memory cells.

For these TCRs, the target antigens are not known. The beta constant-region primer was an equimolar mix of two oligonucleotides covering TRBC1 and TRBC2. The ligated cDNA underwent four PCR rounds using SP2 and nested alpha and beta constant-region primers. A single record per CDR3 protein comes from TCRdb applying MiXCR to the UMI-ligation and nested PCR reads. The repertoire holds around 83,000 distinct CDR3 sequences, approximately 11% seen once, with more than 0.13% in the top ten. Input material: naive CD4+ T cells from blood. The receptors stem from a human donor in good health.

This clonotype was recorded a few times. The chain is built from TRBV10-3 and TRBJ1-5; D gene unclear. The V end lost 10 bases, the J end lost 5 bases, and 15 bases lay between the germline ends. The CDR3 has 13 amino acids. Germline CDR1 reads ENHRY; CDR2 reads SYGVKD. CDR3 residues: CATRVGRDQPQHF. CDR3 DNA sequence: TGTGCCACCCGTGTGGGTCGGGATCAGCCCCAGCATTTT.

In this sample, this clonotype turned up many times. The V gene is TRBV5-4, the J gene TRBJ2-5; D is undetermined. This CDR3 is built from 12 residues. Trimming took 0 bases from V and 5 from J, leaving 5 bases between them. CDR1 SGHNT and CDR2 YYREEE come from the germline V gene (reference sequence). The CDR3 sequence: CASSLARETQYF. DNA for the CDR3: TGTGCCAGCAGCTTGGCCCGGGAGACCCAGTACTTC.

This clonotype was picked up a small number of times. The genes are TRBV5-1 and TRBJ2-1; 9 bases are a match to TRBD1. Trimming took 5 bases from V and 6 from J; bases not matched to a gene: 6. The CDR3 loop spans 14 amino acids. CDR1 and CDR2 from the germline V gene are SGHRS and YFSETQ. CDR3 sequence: CASRRQGGPNEQFF. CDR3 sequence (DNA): TGCGCCAGCAGGAGACAGGGGGGCCCCAATGAGCAGTTCTTC.

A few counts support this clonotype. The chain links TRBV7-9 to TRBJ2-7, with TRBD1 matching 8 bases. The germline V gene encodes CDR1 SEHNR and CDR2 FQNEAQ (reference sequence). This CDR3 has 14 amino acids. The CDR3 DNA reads TGTGCTCTCAGCCGGGTAGACAGGGGCTACGAGCAGTACTTC. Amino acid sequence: CALSRVDRGYEQYF.

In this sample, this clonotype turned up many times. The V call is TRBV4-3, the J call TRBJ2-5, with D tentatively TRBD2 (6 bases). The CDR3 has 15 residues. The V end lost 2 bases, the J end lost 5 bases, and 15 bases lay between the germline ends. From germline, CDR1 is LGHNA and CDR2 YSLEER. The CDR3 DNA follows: TGCGCCAGCAGCCAAAATGAGGACTATTTTGAGACCCAGTACTTC. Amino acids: CASSQNEDYFETQYF.

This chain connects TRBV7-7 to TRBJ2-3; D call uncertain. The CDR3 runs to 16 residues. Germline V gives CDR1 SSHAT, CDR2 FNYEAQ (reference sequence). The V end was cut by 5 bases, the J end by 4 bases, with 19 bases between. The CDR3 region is CASSVNYAEAADTQYF. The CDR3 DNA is TGTGCCAGCAGCGTAAACTACGCAGAGGCAGCAGATACGCAGTATTTT.

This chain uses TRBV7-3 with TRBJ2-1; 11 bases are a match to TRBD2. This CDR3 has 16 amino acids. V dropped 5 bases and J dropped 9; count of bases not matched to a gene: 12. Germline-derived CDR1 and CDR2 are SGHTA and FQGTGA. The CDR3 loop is CASSPYVSGGAGEQFF. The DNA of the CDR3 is TGTGCCAGCAGCCCCTACGTTAGCGGGGGGGCTGGTGAGCAGTTCTTC.

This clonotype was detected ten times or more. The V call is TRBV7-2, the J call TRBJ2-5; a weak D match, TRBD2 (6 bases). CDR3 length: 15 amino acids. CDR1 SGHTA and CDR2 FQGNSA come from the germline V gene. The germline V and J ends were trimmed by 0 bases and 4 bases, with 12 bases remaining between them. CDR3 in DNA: TGTGCCAGCAGCTTAGCGGGACTTGGGGGAGAGACCCAGTACTTC. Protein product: CASSLAGLGGETQYF.

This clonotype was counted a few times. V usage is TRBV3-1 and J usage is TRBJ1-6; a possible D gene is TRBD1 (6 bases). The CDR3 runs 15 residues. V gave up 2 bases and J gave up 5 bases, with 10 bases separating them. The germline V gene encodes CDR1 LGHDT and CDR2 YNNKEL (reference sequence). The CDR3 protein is CASSQRTANNSPLHF. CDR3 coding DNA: TGTGCCAGCAGCCAAAGGACAGCCAATAATTCACCCCTCCACTTT.

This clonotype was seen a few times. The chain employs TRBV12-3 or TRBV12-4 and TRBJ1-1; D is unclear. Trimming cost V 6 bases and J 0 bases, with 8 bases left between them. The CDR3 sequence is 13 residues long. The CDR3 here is CASRQQMNTEAFF. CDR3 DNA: TGTGCCAGCAGACAACAAATGAACACTGAAGCTTTCTTT.

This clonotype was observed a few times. The chain's CDR3 is CASSHETGELFF. CDR3 nucleotides: TGTGCCAGCAGCCATGAAACCGGGGAGCTGTTTTTT. The rearrangement links TRBV4-2 to TRBJ2-2; D call uncertain. The CDR3 has 12 residues. CDR1 LGHNA and CDR2 YNFKEQ come from the germline V gene. Trimming stripped 3 bases from V and 5 bases from J, with 4 bases between.

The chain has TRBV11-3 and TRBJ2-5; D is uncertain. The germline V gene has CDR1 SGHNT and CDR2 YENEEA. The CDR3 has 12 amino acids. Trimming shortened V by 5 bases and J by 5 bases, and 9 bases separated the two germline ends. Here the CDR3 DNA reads TGTGCCAGCAGCGCCGCACCGGAGACCCAGTACTTC. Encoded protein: CASSAAPETQYF.

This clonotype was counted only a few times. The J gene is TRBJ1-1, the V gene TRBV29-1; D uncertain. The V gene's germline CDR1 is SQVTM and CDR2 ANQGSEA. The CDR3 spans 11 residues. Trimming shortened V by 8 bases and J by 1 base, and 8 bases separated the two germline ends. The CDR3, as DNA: TGCAGCTCGTGGGGGAACACTGAAGCTTTCTTT. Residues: CSSWGNTEAFF.

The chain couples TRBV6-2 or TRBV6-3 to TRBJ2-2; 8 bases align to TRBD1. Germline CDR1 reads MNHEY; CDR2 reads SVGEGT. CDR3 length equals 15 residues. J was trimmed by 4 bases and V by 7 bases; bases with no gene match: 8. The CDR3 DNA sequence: TGTGCCAGCAACACATTCGACAGGGGCACCGGGGAGCTGTTTTTT. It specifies CASNTFDRGTGELFF.

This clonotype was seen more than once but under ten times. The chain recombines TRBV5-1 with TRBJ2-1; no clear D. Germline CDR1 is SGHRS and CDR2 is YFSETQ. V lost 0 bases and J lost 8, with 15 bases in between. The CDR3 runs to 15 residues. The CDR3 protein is CASSLGLTGLDEQFF. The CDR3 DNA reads TGCGCCAGCAGCTTGGGGTTAACGGGCCTGGATGAGCAGTTCTTC.

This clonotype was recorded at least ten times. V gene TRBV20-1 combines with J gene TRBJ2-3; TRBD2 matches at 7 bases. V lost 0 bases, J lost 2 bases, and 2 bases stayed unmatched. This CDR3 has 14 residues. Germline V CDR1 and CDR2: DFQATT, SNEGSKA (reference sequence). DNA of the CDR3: TGCAGTGCTAGAGATGGGGGGGTCACAGATACGCAGTATTTT. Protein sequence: CSARDGGVTDTQYF.

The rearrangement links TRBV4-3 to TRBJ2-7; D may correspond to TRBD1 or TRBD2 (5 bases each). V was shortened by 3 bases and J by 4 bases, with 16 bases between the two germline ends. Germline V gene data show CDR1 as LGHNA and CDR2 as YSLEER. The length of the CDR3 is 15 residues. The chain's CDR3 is CASSQGLWGSYEQYF. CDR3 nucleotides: TGCGCCAGCAGCCAGGGGCTTTGGGGGAGTTACGAGCAGTACTTC.

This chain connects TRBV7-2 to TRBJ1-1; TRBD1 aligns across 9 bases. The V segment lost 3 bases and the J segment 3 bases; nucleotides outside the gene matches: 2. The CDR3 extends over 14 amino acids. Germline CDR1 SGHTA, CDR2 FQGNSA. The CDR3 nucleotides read TGTGCCAGCAGCTTGGACAGGGGACACACTGAAGCTTTCTTT. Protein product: CASSLDRGHTEAFF.

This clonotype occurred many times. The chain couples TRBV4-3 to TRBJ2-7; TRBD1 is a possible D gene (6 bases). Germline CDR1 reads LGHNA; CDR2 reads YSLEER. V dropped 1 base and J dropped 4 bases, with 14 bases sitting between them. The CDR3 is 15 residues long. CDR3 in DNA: TGCGCCAGCAGCCAAGGGGGGCCAGGGGCTTACGAGCAGTACTTC. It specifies CASSQGGPGAYEQYF.

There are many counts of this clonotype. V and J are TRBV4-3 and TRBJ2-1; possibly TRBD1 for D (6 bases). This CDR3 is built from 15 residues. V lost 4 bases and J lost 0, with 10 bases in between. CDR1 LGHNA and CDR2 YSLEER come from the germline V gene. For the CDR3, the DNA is TGCGCCAGCAGCCTAAAAGGGGGCTCCTACAATGAGCAGTTCTTC. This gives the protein CASSLKGGSYNEQFF.

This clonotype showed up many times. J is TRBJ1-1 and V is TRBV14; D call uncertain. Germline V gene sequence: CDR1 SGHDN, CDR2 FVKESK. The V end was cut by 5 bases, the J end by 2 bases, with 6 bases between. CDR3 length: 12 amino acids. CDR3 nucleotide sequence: TGTGCCAGCAGCATGTCAAACACTGAAGCTTTCTTT. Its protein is CASSMSNTEAFF.

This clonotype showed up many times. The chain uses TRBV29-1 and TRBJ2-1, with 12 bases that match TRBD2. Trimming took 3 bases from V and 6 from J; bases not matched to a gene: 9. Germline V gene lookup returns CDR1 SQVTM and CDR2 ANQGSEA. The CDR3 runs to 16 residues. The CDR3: CSVDPPTSGRTNEQFF. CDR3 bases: TGCAGCGTTGACCCCCCAACTAGCGGGAGGACCAATGAGCAGTTCTTC.

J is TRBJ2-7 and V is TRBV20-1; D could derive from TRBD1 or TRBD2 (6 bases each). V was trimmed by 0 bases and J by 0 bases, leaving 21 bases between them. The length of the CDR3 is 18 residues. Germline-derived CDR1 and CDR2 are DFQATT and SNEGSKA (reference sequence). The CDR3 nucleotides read TGCAGTGCTAGAGATGGCCCGGGGGCGAGCGGGCACTCCTACGAGCAGTACTTC. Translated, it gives CSARDGPGASGHSYEQYF.

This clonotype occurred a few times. The CDR3 region has the DNA TGTGCCATCAGTGAGCCCGGAGAGACCCAGTACTTC. This gives the protein CAISEPGETQYF. The J gene is TRBJ2-5, the V gene TRBV10-3; no firm D call. Trimming pared 2 bases from V and 4 bases from J, leaving 5 bases between. Germline CDR1 ENHRY, CDR2 SYGVKD. This CDR3 contains 12 residues.

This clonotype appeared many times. Here the CDR3 DNA reads TGTGCCAGCAGCCGGTTACAGGGGCCCAATCAGCCCCAGCATTTT. Translated, it gives CASSRLQGPNQPQHF. V is TRBV3-1 and J is TRBJ1-5, with 7 positions matching TRBD1. Germline V gene lookup returns CDR1 LGHDT and CDR2 YNNKEL (reference sequence). The CDR3 length is 15 residues. V shed 4 bases and J 3 bases; nucleotides not matched to a gene: 6.

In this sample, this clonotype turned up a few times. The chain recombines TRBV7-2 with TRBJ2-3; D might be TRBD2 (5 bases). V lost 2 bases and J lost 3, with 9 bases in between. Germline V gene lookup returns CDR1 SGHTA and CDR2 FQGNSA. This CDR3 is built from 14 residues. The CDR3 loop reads CASSLRGWTDTQYF. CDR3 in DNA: TGTGCCAGCAGCTTACGGGGATGGACAGATACGCAGTATTTT.

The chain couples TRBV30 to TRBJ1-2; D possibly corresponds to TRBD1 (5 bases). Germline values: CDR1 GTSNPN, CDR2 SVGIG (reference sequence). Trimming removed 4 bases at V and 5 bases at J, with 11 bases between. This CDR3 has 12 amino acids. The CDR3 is CAWMMGVYGYTF. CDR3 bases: TGTGCCTGGATGATGGGGGTATATGGCTACACCTTC.

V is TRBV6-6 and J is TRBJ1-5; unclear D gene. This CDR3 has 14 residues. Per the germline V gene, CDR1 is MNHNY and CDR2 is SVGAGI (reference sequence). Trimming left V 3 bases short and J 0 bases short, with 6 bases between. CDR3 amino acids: CASSYLGSNQPQHF. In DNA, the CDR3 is TGTGCCAGCAGTTATCTTGGTAGCAATCAGCCCCAGCATTTT.

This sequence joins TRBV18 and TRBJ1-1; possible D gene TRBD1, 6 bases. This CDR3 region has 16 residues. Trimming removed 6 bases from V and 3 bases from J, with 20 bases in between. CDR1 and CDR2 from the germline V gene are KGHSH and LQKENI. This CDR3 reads CASSLNQGGSDTEAFF. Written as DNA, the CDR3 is TGTGCCAGCTCCCTAAACCAAGGGGGAAGCGACACTGAAGCTTTCTTT.

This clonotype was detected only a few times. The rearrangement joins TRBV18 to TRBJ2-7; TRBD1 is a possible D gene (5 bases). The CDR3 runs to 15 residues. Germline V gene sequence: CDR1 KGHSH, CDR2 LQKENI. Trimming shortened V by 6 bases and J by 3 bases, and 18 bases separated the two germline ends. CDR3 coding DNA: TGTGCCAGCTCCCCGCGGCAGACAGCAAGCTACGAGCAGTACTTC. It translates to CASSPRQTASYEQYF.

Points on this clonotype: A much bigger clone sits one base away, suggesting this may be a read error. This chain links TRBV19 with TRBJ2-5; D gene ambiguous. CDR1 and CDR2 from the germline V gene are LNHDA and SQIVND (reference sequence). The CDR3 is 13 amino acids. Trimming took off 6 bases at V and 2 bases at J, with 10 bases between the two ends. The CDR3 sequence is CASSEERQETQYF. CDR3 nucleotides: TGTGCCAGTAGCGAGGAGCGACAAGAGACCCAGTACTTC.

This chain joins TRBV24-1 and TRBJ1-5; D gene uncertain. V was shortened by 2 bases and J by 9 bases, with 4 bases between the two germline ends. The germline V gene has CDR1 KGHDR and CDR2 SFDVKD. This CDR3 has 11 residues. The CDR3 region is CATSDSGPQHF. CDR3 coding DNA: TGTGCCACCAGTGATTCAGGGCCCCAGCATTTT.